The 25 T cell receptor beta chains below come from one sample, sequenced in a study of radiation and T cells in renal cell carcinoma. Time point indicated: blood 2 weeks post-SBRT. The treatment is: 15 Gy SBRT to primary tumor, nephrectomy 4 weeks later. The table came from immunoSEQ multiplex PCR; TCRdb's copy has only in-frame clones and leaves some out. The sample has 120,000 or so clones, 81% seen once. The sequencing here drew on blood, taken from a patient whose treatment included radiotherapy and nephrectomy. These receptors were obtained from a man aged 45-65 years with renal cell carcinoma.

The V gene is TRBV2, the J gene TRBJ1-5, with 9 bases lining up with TRBD1. The germline V gene encodes CDR1 SNHLY and CDR2 FYNNEI. This CDR3 region has 16 residues. The V and J ends lost 5 bases and 3 bases, in that order; junction bases with no gene match: 8. CDR3 nucleotide sequence: TGTGCCAGCAGTCTACAGGGGGCAGATAACAATCAGCCCCAGCATTTT. Its translation: CASSLQGADNNQPQHF.

This clone has a handful of counts. This CDR3 is CASSLEAGITEAFF. The CDR3 DNA reads TGCGCCAGCAGCTTGGAGGCAGGCATCACTGAAGCTTTCTTT. The chain employs TRBV5-1 and TRBJ1-1; D is unclear. With 0 bases removed from V and 4 bases from J, the gap between germline ends came to 10 bases. From germline, CDR1 is SGHRS and CDR2 YFSETQ. The CDR3 is 14 residues long. The complete variable domain, with remaining parts taken from reference TRBV5-1 and TRBJ1-1, reads KAGVTQTPRYLIKTRGQQVTLSCSPISGHRSVSWYQQTPGQGLQFLFEYFSETQRNKGNFPGRFSGRQFSNSRSEMNVSTLELGDSALYLCASSLEAGITEAFFGQGTRLTVV.

Comment on this clone: Other DNA sequences within the sample encode an identical CDR3. V usage is TRBV7-3 and J usage is TRBJ1-2; D perhaps matches TRBD1 (5 bases). The CDR3 is 14 residues long. V gave up 0 bases and J gave up 4 bases, with 9 bases separating them. Germline-derived CDR1 and CDR2 are SGHTA and FQGTGA. The CDR3 bases are TGTGCCAGCAGCTTAACTGGGGGAGGCTATGGCTACACCTTC. This translates into CASSLTGGGYGYTF.

This chain's CDR3 is CASSGGGSFYNEQFF. The CDR3 nucleotides read TGTGCCAGCAGCGGAGGGGGTTCCTTTTACAATGAGCAGTTCTTC. J is TRBJ2-1 and V is TRBV6-5; D tentatively fits TRBD1 or TRBD2 (6 bases each). Germline CDR1 is MNHEY and CDR2 is SVGAGI. V lost 6 bases and J 4 bases, leaving 16 bases between the germline ends. This CDR3 region has 15 residues.

The chain is built from TRBV2 and TRBJ1-5; D unresolved. CDR1 SNHLY and CDR2 FYNNEI come from the germline V gene. Trimming took off 0 bases at V and 4 bases at J, with 10 bases between the two ends. The CDR3 has 15 amino acids. The CDR3 protein is CASSEAGVENQPQHF. DNA of the CDR3: TGTGCCAGCAGTGAAGCTGGAGTCGAGAATCAGCCCCAGCATTTT.

This chain connects TRBV7-9 to TRBJ1-1; a possible D gene is TRBD1 (5 bases). V was pared by 1 base and J by 4 bases, with 10 bases between. The germline gives CDR1 SEHNR, CDR2 FQNEAQ (reference sequence). This CDR3 contains 14 residues. CDR3 residues: CASSLDVRGTEAFF. DNA for the CDR3: TGTGCCAGCAGCTTAGATGTTAGGGGCACTGAAGCTTTCTTT. Together with reference TRBV7-9 and TRBJ1-1, the CDR3 gives the full variable domain: DTGVSQNPRHKITKRGQNVTFRCDPISEHNRLYWYRQTLGQGPEFLTYFQNEAQLEKSRLLSDRFSAERPKGSFSTLEIQRTEQGDSAMYLCASSLDVRGTEAFFGQGTRLTVV.

The chain is built from TRBV5-1 and TRBJ1-1; D remains unclear. The V gene lost 4 bases and the J gene lost 0 bases, with 13 bases spanning the gap. Germline CDR1 SGHRS, CDR2 YFSETQ. The CDR3 runs to 15 residues. Here the CDR3 DNA reads TGCGCCAGCAGCGTGGCGGCCGGGATGAACACTGAAGCTTTCTTT. It yields the protein CASSVAAGMNTEAFF.

V usage is TRBV5-1 and J usage is TRBJ2-7; 9 bases are shared with TRBD1. The V and J ends lost 5 bases and 7 bases, in that order; junction bases with no gene match: 16. CDR3 size: 16 residues. The germline V gene has CDR1 SGHRS and CDR2 YFSETQ. Here the CDR3 reads CASSPGLRDRDSEQYF. CDR3 DNA sequence: TGCGCCAGCAGTCCCGGGTTACGGGACAGGGACAGTGAGCAGTACTTC.

The V gene is TRBV4-1, the J gene TRBJ1-2; no definite D call. The CDR3 contains 15 residues. CDR1 is MGHRA and CDR2 is YSYEKL in the germline V gene. V lost 3 bases to trimming and J lost 8 bases, with 19 bases between them. This CDR3 is CASSHPNSLLQGYTF. Written as DNA, the CDR3 is TGCGCCAGCAGCCATCCCAACAGTTTACTCCAAGGCTACACCTTC.

The chain has TRBV6-5 and TRBJ1-4, with D maybe TRBD1 (5 bases). The germline V gene encodes CDR1 MNHEY and CDR2 SVGAGI. Trimming removed 2 bases from V and 0 bases from J, with 7 bases in between. The CDR3 sequence is 15 residues long. The CDR3 DNA is TGTGCCAGCAGTTACCAGACAGCAACTAATGAAAAACTGTTTTTT. Encoded protein: CASSYQTATNEKLFF.

V and J are TRBV6-1 and TRBJ1-1; D is perhaps TRBD1 (5 bases). Germline CDR1 is MNHNS and CDR2 is SASEGT. V lost 5 bases, J lost 1 base, and 11 bases lay in between. The CDR3 spans 14 residues. The CDR3 sequence is CASSLLGGNTEAFF. CDR3 nucleotide sequence: TGTGCCAGCAGTCTGCTGGGGGGGAACACTGAAGCTTTCTTT.

This clone was found a few times. This chain links TRBV5-4 with TRBJ2-2; D is perhaps TRBD1 (5 bases). The V end was cut by 1 base, the J end by 5 bases, with 9 bases between. CDR1 and CDR2 (germline): SGHNT, YYREEE (reference sequence). The CDR3 extends over 14 amino acids. In DNA, the CDR3 is TGTGCCAGCAGCTTGATCGGACAAACCGGGGAGCTGTTTTTT. This translates into CASSLIGQTGELFF.

V usage is TRBV27 and J usage is TRBJ2-1; no clear D gene. The V end was cut by 11 bases, the J end by 0 bases, with 17 bases between. Germline V CDR1 and CDR2: MNHEY, SMNVEV (reference sequence). The CDR3 covers 15 residues. The DNA of the CDR3 is TGTGCCGCTCAACCGGGTCCAACCTCCTACAATGAGCAGTTCTTC. Protein: CAAQPGPTSYNEQFF.

This rearrangement joins TRBV5-1 to TRBJ1-1; D uncertain. Germline CDR1 reads SGHRS; CDR2 reads YFSETQ. Trimming pared 1 base from V and 4 bases from J, leaving 8 bases between. The CDR3 has 13 residues. CDR3 coding DNA: TGCGCCAGCAGCTTGAACACGGGCACTGAAGCTTTCTTT. It translates to CASSLNTGTEAFF.

The chain carries TRBV7-2 and TRBJ2-3; no clear D gene. This CDR3 is 15 amino acids long. V lost 1 base and J lost 4, with 12 bases in between. The germline CDR1 and CDR2 sequences are SGHTA and FQGNSA. CDR3 protein: CASSLGGVRPDTQYF. In DNA, the CDR3 is TGTGCCAGCAGCTTAGGCGGAGTCCGTCCAGATACGCAGTATTTT. Full variable domain (missing parts from reference TRBV7-2 and TRBJ2-3): GAGVSQSPSNKVTEKGKDVELRCDPISGHTALYWYRQSLGQGLEFLIYFQGNSAPDKSGLPSDRFSAERTGGSVSTLTIQRTQQEDSAVYLCASSLGGVRPDTQYFGPGTRLTVL.

This chain joins TRBV7-9 and TRBJ2-3; D gene uncertain. Trimming cost V 3 bases and J 6 bases, with 19 bases left between them. The CDR3 is made up of 16 amino acids. Germline CDR1 reads SEHNR; CDR2 reads FQNEAQ (reference sequence). DNA of the CDR3: TGTGCCAGCAGCTTGGGTTCTAGAGGACCGTTGGATACGCAGTATTTT. It codes for CASSLGSRGPLDTQYF.

The genes are TRBV5-1 and TRBJ2-1, with D possibly TRBD2 on 5 matching bases. Germline V gives CDR1 SGHRS, CDR2 YFSETQ. The CDR3 loop spans 13 amino acids. V lost 5 bases and J 8 bases, leaving 14 bases between the germline ends. CDR3 region: CASRVRASDEQFF. Written as DNA, the CDR3 is TGCGCCAGCAGGGTGCGGGCAAGCGATGAGCAGTTCTTC.

As to this clone: At one of its ends the junction is not consistent with the germline gene, which may arise from a read error. This chain uses TRBV29-1 with TRBJ2-5; TRBD2 matches 8 bases. Germline V lookup: CDR1 SQVTM, CDR2 ANQGSEA. The CDR3 has 12 amino acids. CDR3 nucleotides: TGCAGCGTCGATCAGGCAGCCGGGACTAGGGACTTC. Encoded protein: CSVDQAAGTRDF.

The rearrangement uses TRBV9 and TRBJ1-6, with D possibly TRBD1 on 5 matching bases. Germline CDR1 is SGDLS and CDR2 is YYNGEE. Deletions cut 2 bases from V and 4 bases from J, with 19 bases between. The CDR3 length is 18 residues. The CDR3 spells CASSVEAGGALYNSPLHF. The CDR3 bases are TGTGCCAGCAGCGTGGAAGCGGGGGGTGCGTTGTATAATTCACCCCTCCACTTT.

The chain uses TRBV5-5 and TRBJ1-1; D gene unclear. Germline values: CDR1 SGHKS, CDR2 YYEKEE (reference sequence). This CDR3 is 14 amino acids long. V was trimmed by 2 bases and J by 3 bases, leaving 11 bases between them. Here the CDR3 reads CASSLGAWDTEAFF. The CDR3 nucleotides read TGTGCCAGCAGCTTAGGTGCGTGGGACACTGAAGCTTTCTTT.

Turning to this clone: Other DNA sequences within the sample encode an identical CDR3. This chain links TRBV6-5 with TRBJ2-7; D unclear. There are 13 residues in the CDR3. Germline V gene sequence: CDR1 MNHEY, CDR2 SVGAGI. Between the trimmed V and J ends, which lost 2 bases and 2 bases, there was a span of 7 bases. The CDR3 coding sequence is TGTGCCAGCAGTTACCCAGGAACCTACGAGCAGTACTTC. This gives the protein CASSYPGTYEQYF.

V and J are TRBV28 and TRBJ2-1, with 8 positions matching TRBD2. In germline, CDR1 is MDHEN, CDR2 SYDVKM. The CDR3 covers 15 residues. V shed 8 bases and J 8 bases; nucleotides not matched to a gene: 14. The CDR3, as DNA: TGTGCCAGCGCCTCCCTAGGGACTAGTAACTATGAGCAGTTCTTC. Amino acids: CASASLGTSNYEQFF.

J is TRBJ2-3 and V is TRBV5-1; D uncertain. The length of the CDR3 is 16 residues. Germline V gene lookup returns CDR1 SGHRS and CDR2 YFSETQ. Trimming shortened V by 4 bases and J by 0 bases, and 15 bases separated the two germline ends. The CDR3 DNA follows: TGCGCCAGCAGCGACCCAACAACCCACAGCACAGATACGCAGTATTTT. It specifies CASSDPTTHSTDTQYF.

This clone was observed once. The chain joins TRBV27 to TRBJ2-7; 13 nucleotides agree with TRBD2. Germline loops: CDR1 MNHEY, CDR2 SMNVEV (reference sequence). The CDR3 consists of 17 residues. The ends lost 2 bases at V and 2 bases at J; junction bases unmatched: 6. CDR3 in DNA: TGTGCCAGCAGTTTACGAGGGACTAGCGGGGCCACCTACGAGCAGTACTTC. This codes for CASSLRGTSGATYEQYF.

The J gene is TRBJ1-5, the V gene TRBV18; D is unresolved. CDR1 KGHSH and CDR2 LQKENI come from the germline V gene. The germline V and J ends were trimmed by 0 bases and 7 bases, with 16 bases remaining between them. This CDR3 comprises 16 residues. In DNA form, the CDR3 reads TGTGCCAGCTCACCACCGGCGAAGAGTCCAGGACAGCCCCAGCATTTT. The encoded protein is CASSPPAKSPGQPQHF.